This T cell receptor (beta chain) originates from a study of blood T cells in healthy people across ages. Germline V gene data show CDR1 as MNHEY and CDR2 as SVGEGT. V shed 8 bases and J 7 bases; nucleotides not matched to a gene: 10. This CDR3 is built from 13 residues. General observations from the study: While age rose, TCR beta diversity per million T cells dropped in a roughly linear way.

Ranging in age from roughly 6 to 100, the donors were healthy Caucasian individuals from Russia. This clonotype was observed a few times. No antigen is known for it. A second PCR, run for 7 to 11 cycles, used a sample-barcoded 5' primer plus a J-beta primer mix. Carrying 12 random nucleotides, a template-switch adaptor labeled each individual cDNA molecule. TCRdb re-analysed the 5' RACE reads in MiXCR, keeping a single row per CDR3 protein. This sample has about 1.4 million distinct CDR3 sequences, with around 55% found just once. V gene TRBV6-2 or TRBV6-3 combines with J gene TRBJ1-2; 7 nucleotides match TRBD1. Material for sequencing was blood. The receptor comes from a young man in good health. The CDR3 here is CASSRRGPAGYTF. In DNA, the CDR3 is TGTGCCAGCTCGCGGAGGGGGCCGGCTGGCTACACCTTC.